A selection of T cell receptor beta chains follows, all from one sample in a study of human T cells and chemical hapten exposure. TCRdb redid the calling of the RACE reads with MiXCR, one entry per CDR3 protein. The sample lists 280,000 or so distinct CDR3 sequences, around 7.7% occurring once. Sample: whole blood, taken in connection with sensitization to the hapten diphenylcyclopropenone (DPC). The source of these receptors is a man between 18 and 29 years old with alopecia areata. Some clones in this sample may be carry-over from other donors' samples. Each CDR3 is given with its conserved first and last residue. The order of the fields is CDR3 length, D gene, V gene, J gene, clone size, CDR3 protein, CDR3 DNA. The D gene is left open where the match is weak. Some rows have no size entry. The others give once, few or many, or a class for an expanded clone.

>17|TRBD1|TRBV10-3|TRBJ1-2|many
CAISEYTGTGASYGYTF
TGTGCCATCAGTGAGTACACCGGGACAGGGGCCTCCTATGGCTACACCTTC
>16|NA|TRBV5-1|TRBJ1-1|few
CASSFEGTTLNTEAFF
TGCGCCAGCAGCTTCGAAGGTACCACTTTGAACACTGAAGCTTTCTTT
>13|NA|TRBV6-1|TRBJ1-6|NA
CAGSGNVDSPLHF
TGTGCCGGGTCCGGGAACGTAGATTCACCCCTCCACTTT
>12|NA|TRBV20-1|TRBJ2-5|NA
CSAHVVGETQYF
TGCAGTGCGCACGTCGTGGGGGAGACCCAGTACTTC
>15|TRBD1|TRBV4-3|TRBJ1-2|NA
CASSQTGTGPYGYTF
TGCGCCAGCAGCCAAACCGGGACAGGGCCCTATGGCTACACCTTC
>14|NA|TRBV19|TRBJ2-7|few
CASSITQLSYEQYF
TGTGCCAGTAGTATAACGCAGTTGTCCTACGAGCAGTACTTC
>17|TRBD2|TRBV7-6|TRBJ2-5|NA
CASSQRLAGAIQETQYF
TGTGCCAGCAGTCAAAGACTAGCGGGGGCCATCCAAGAGACCCAGTACTTC
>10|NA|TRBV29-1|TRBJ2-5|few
CSVESSTQYF
TGCAGCGTTGAATCGTCTACCCAGTACTTC
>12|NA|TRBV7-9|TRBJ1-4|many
CASSLVSEKLFF
TGTGCCAGCAGCTTAGTTTCGGAAAAACTGTTTTTT
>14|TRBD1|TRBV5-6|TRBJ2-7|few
CASRSRDRGDEQYF
TGTGCCAGCAGGTCGCGGGACAGGGGCGACGAGCAGTACTTC
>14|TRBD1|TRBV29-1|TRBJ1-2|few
CSVRRDSSNYGYTF
TGCAGCGTTCGGAGGGACAGCTCTAACTATGGCTACACCTTC
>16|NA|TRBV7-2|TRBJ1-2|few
CASSLWAASGVYGYTF
TGTGCCAGCAGCTTATGGGCAGCCAGCGGAGTTTATGGCTACACCTTC
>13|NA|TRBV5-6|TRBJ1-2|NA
CASSLERDYGYTF
TGTGCCAGCAGCTTGGAGAGGGACTATGGCTACACCTTC
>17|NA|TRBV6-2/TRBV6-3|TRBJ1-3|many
CASSYSIDSPDGHTIYF
TGTGCCAGCAGTTACTCGATTGACAGTCCGGACGGTCACACCATATATTTT
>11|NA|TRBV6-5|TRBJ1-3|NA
CASISGNTIYF
TGTGCCAGCATATCGGGAAACACCATATATTTT
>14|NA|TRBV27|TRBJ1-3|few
CASSLLSSGNTIYF
TGTGCCAGCAGTTTATTGAGCTCTGGAAACACCATATATTTT
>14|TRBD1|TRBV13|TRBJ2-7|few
CASSPRQGSDEQYF
TGTGCCAGCAGCCCTAGACAGGGTAGCGACGAGCAGTACTTC
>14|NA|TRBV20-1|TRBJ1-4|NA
CSARDIREGEKLFF
TGCAGTGCTAGAGATATCAGGGAAGGTGAAAAACTGTTTTTT
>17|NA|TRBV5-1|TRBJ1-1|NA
CASSLAGAGEFYTEAFF
TGCGCCAGCAGCTTGGCCGGGGCAGGGGAGTTTTATACTGAAGCTTTCTTT
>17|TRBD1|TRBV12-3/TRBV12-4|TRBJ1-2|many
CASSHPSTGTIDYGYTF
TGTGCCAGCAGCCACCCTTCGACAGGGACGATAGACTATGGCTACACCTTC
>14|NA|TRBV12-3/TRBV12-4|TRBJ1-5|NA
CASSLWGGDQPQHF
TGTGCCAGCAGTTTATGGGGGGGAGATCAGCCCCAGCATTTT
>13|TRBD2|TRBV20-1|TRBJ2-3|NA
CSAGLAGTDTQYF
TGCAGTGCTGGACTAGCGGGTACAGATACGCAGTATTTT
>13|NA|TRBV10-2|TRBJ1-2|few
CASTGLTNYGYTF
TGCGCCAGTACGGGATTGACGAACTATGGCTACACCTTC
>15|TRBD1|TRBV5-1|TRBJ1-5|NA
CASSLAGQGYQPQHF
TGCGCCAGCAGCTTGGCCGGACAGGGATATCAGCCCCAGCATTTT
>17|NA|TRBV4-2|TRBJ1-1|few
CASSQPRFEGPNTEAFF
TGTGCCAGCAGCCAACCGCGTTTTGAGGGACCTAACACTGAAGCTTTCTTT
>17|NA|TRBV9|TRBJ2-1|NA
CASSVGLARSSYNEQFF
TGTGCCAGCAGCGTAGGGCTAGCGAGGAGCTCCTACAATGAGCAGTTCTTC